What follows are 27 T cell receptor beta chains derived from one specimen sequenced in a study of cytomegalovirus exposure and HLA in healthy donors. Primers included in the PCR were 60 Vbeta and 13 Jbeta primers. TCRdb keeps only in-frame clones here, not all; method: immunoSEQ multiplex PCR. The data hold more than 80,000 clones, with roughly 70% observed a single time. Sequenced sample: PBMCs. The receptors were sampled from a man aged 50-59 years in good health and CMV-seronegative.

This chain joins TRBV6-4 and TRBJ2-2; TRBD2 might be the D (6 bases). CDR1 and CDR2 from the germline V gene are MRHNA and SNTAGT. Deletions cut 0 bases from V and 4 bases from J, with 6 bases between. The CDR3 has 14 residues. CDR3 nucleotide sequence: TGTGCCAGCAGTGACTCGACTAGCACCGGGGAGCTGTTTTTT. This encodes CASSDSTSTGELFF.

This clone was recorded a few times. This chain connects TRBV5-4 to TRBJ1-1, with D possibly matching TRBD1 (6 bases). The V and J ends lost 4 bases and 0 bases respectively, with 10 bases between them. Germline CDR1 is SGHNT and CDR2 is YYREEE (reference sequence). This CDR3 has 14 amino acids. CDR3 residues: CASSLRTVNTEAFF. The CDR3 DNA reads as TGTGCCAGCAGCCTAAGGACAGTGAACACTGAAGCTTTCTTT.

With regard to this clone: In the same sample, other DNA sequences code for this CDR3. This chain links TRBV7-2 with TRBJ2-7; 7 bases align to TRBD2. Germline V CDR1 and CDR2: SGHTA, FQGNSA. The CDR3 has 13 amino acids. V lost 4 bases and J lost 0; bases outside the gene matches: 0. The CDR3: CASSWDYSYEQYF. CDR3 DNA sequence: TGTGCCAGCAGCTGGGACTACTCCTACGAGCAGTACTTC.

This clone has just one count. V and J are TRBV5-1 and TRBJ2-7; tentatively, D is TRBD2 (5 bases). Germline CDR1 is SGHRS and CDR2 is YFSETQ. V dropped 0 bases and J dropped 5 bases, with 12 bases sitting between them. The CDR3 runs 14 residues. This CDR3 reads CASSLGLGRNEQYV. CDR3 DNA: TGCGCCAGCAGCTTGGGGCTGGGGAGAAACGAGCAGTACGTC.

This clone was detected only a few times. V is TRBV7-9 and J is TRBJ2-7, with TRBD2 matching 9 bases. The CDR3 extends over 13 amino acids. Germline V lookup: CDR1 SEHNR, CDR2 FQNEAQ (reference sequence). The CDR3 nucleotides read TGTGCCAGCAGATTAGCGGGAGCTGGAGAGCAGTACGTC. Amino acids: CASRLAGAGEQYV.

This clone appeared once. The rearrangement uses TRBV30 and TRBJ2-1, with a tentative D call TRBD1 (6 bases). The CDR3 runs to 14 residues. The V gene's germline CDR1 is GTSNPN and CDR2 SVGIG (reference sequence). Trimming removed 8 bases at V and 2 bases at J, with 16 bases between. CDR3 in DNA: TGTGCCGGGGCCGGACAGTACCCCTACAATGAGCAGTTCTTC. Protein: CAGAGQYPYNEQFF.

J is TRBJ1-1 and V is TRBV11-2, with unresolved D. This CDR3 has 15 amino acids. Trimming left V 3 bases short and J 0 bases short, with 11 bases between. Per the germline V gene, CDR1 is SGHAT and CDR2 is FQNNGV. CDR3 in amino acids: CASSFLDGMNTEAFF. The CDR3 nucleotides read TGTGCCAGCAGCTTTTTAGACGGGATGAACACTGAAGCTTTCTTT. Together with reference TRBV11-2 and TRBJ1-1, the CDR3 gives the full variable domain: EAGVAQSPRYKIIEKRQSVAFWCNPISGHATLYWYQQILGQGPKLLIQFQNNGVVDDSQLPKDRFSAERLKGVDSTLKIQPAKLEDSAVYLCASSFLDGMNTEAFFGQGTRLTVV.

The chain recombines TRBV5-1 with TRBJ2-3; possible D gene TRBD1, 6 bases. This CDR3 has 16 residues. The germline V and J ends were trimmed by 0 bases and 0 bases, with 11 bases remaining between them. Germline CDR1 is SGHRS and CDR2 is YFSETQ. CDR3 loop: CASSLDSGASTDTQYF. The CDR3 DNA follows: TGCGCCAGCAGCTTGGATTCAGGGGCGAGCACAGATACGCAGTATTTT.

The genes are TRBV6-5 and TRBJ2-5; perhaps TRBD2 as D (5 bases). Trimming shortened V by 5 bases and J by 6 bases, and 13 bases separated the two germline ends. CDR3 size: 13 residues. Germline assignment: CDR1 MNHEY and CDR2 SVGAGI. The CDR3 sequence: CASSVSGLKTQYF. As DNA, the CDR3 is TGTGCCAGCAGTGTGTCGGGGTTGAAGACCCAGTACTTC.

The genes are TRBV9 and TRBJ2-1; TRBD2 agrees at 7 bases. Per the germline V gene, CDR1 is SGDLS and CDR2 is YYNGEE. The V segment lost 4 bases and the J segment 10 bases; nucleotides outside the gene matches: 5. The CDR3 is 12 residues long. The CDR3 region has the DNA TGTGCCAGCAGCCTCACTAGCGCAGAGCAGTTCTTC. Translating gives CASSLTSAEQFF.

The CDR3, as DNA: TGTGCCAGCAGCTTGGGGGGAAGGACTGAAGCTTTCTTT. This sequence encodes CASSLGGRTEAFF. The chain combines TRBV7-2 with TRBJ1-1; possibly TRBD1 for D (5 bases). CDR3 length: 13 residues. Germline V gene lookup returns CDR1 SGHTA and CDR2 FQGNSA. V lost 3 bases to trimming and J lost 5 bases, with 10 bases between them.

The J gene is TRBJ2-3, the V gene TRBV27, with D possibly matching TRBD2 (6 bases). Germline lookup yields CDR1 MNHEY and CDR2 SMNVEV (reference sequence). There are 14 residues in the CDR3. CDR3 amino acids: CGASPRDGTDTQYF. CDR3 bases: TGTGGAGCCTCCCCGCGGGACGGCACAGATACGCAGTATTTT.

V and J are TRBV19 and TRBJ1-5; D possibly corresponds to TRBD1 (5 bases). V was trimmed by 7 bases and J by 0 bases, leaving 16 bases between them. The V gene's germline CDR1 is LNHDA and CDR2 SQIVND (reference sequence). CDR3 length equals 16 residues. Written as DNA, the CDR3 is TGTGCCAGTAAAGGTCAGGGCGCCTATAGCAATCAGCCCCAGCATTTT. This translates into CASKGQGAYSNQPQHF.

This clone appeared a few times. The chain links TRBV5-3 to TRBJ2-7; D is uncertain. TRBV5-3 falls under the ORF class, with uncertain function. Trimming left V 4 bases short and J 6 bases short, with 17 bases between. The CDR3 runs 14 residues. The DNA for the CDR3 is TGTGCCAGAAGCCACTCAGGATCTCCCTCCGAGCAGTACTTC. Its translation: CARSHSGSPSEQYF.

The V and J genes are TRBV12-5 and TRBJ2-1, with no clear D. From germline, CDR1 is LGHNT and CDR2 FRNRAP. This CDR3 has 14 residues. Trimming took off 2 bases at V and 7 bases at J, with 12 bases between the two ends. Here the CDR3 DNA reads TGTGCTAGTGGTTTGAGGCTAGGAAAAAATGAGCAGTTCTTC. This encodes CASGLRLGKNEQFF.

This clone has a single count. Here the CDR3 reads CASSQDWGGETQYF. In nucleotides, the CDR3 is TGTGCCAGCAGCCAAGACTGGGGGGGCGAGACCCAGTACTTC. The gene calls are TRBV14 and TRBJ2-5; D is perhaps TRBD2 (7 bases). The germline gives CDR1 SGHDN, CDR2 FVKESK. This CDR3 comprises 14 residues. V lost 0 bases and J 5 bases, leaving 10 bases between the germline ends. Drawing the rest from reference TRBV14 and TRBJ2-5, the complete variable domain is EAGVTQFPSHSVIEKGQTVTLRCDPISGHDNLYWYRRVMGKEIKFLLHFVKESKQDESGMPNNRFLAERTGGTYSTLKVQPAELEDSGVYFCASSQDWGGETQYFGPGTRLLVL.

This clone was detected only once. Additional DNA sequences in this sample encode the identical CDR3. This chain links TRBV6-5 with TRBJ1-5; 7 bases match TRBD1. Germline trimming cut 4 bases from V and 2 bases from J; bases unmatched to any gene: 5. Germline V gene data show CDR1 as MNHEY and CDR2 as SVGAGI. The CDR3 length is 15 residues. In DNA, the CDR3 is TGTGCCAGCAGTTCATTTCAGGGGGGCAATCAGCCCCAGCATTTT. It translates to CASSSFQGGNQPQHF.

This chain uses TRBV2 with TRBJ2-7; TRBD2 agrees at 7 bases. Germline lookup yields CDR1 SNHLY and CDR2 FYNNEI. CDR3 length: 12 amino acids. With V trimmed by 6 bases and J by 3 bases, 2 bases remained unmatched. The chain's CDR3 is CASRERGYEQYV. CDR3 sequence (DNA): TGTGCCAGCAGGGAGCGGGGCTACGAGCAGTACGTC.

The genes are TRBV18 and TRBJ1-1; 8 nucleotides agree with TRBD1. The CDR3 loop spans 15 amino acids. V was clipped by 4 bases and J by 5 bases; unmatched bases: 9. Germline V lookup: CDR1 KGHSH, CDR2 LQKENI. CDR3 loop: CASSLTTGVVTEAFF. The CDR3 bases are TGTGCCAGCTCACTTACGACAGGGGTGGTAACTGAAGCTTTCTTT.

The J gene is TRBJ1-1, the V gene TRBV18, with a possible D match to TRBD1 (5 bases). The V and J ends lost 1 base and 3 bases respectively, with 15 bases between them. This CDR3 has 16 residues. Germline assignment: CDR1 KGHSH and CDR2 LQKENI. The CDR3 coding sequence is TGTGCCAGCTCACCACGGTCCGCGGGACGGGACACTGAAGCTTTCTTT. This sequence encodes CASSPRSAGRDTEAFF.

A single count supports this clone. The chain combines TRBV14 with TRBJ2-7, with a possible D match to TRBD1 (5 bases). The length of the CDR3 is 15 residues. The germline CDR1 and CDR2 sequences are SGHDN and FVKESK. The V and J ends lost 2 bases and 1 base respectively, with 12 bases between them. The CDR3 reads CASSQWGRLSYEQYF. The CDR3, as DNA: TGTGCCAGCAGCCAATGGGGCCGCCTTTCCTACGAGCAGTACTTC.

The chain has TRBV11-3 and TRBJ1-1, with 8 bases aligning to TRBD1. J was trimmed by 5 bases and V by 5 bases; bases with no gene match: 7. The length of the CDR3 is 14 residues. CDR1 is SGHNT, CDR2 YENEEA, per germline. The DNA for the CDR3 is TGTGCCAGCAGCCCGGACAGGGTTGGGACTGAAGCTTTCTTT. Its protein is CASSPDRVGTEAFF. Full variable domain (missing parts from reference TRBV11-3 and TRBJ1-1): EAGVVQSPRYKIIEKKQPVAFWCNPISGHNTLYWYLQNLGQGPELLIRYENEEAVDDSQLPKDRFSAERLKGVDSTLKIQPAELGDSAVYLCASSPDRVGTEAFFGQGTRLTVV.

The chain has TRBV29-1 and TRBJ2-1, with 11 bases identical to TRBD2. V was clipped by 7 bases and J by 9 bases; unmatched bases: 8. The germline V gene has CDR1 SQVTM and CDR2 ANQGSEA. The CDR3 has 13 residues. This chain's CDR3 is CSAIAGGPGEQFF. Written as DNA, the CDR3 is TGCAGCGCCATAGCGGGGGGGCCGGGTGAGCAGTTCTTC.

This chain joins TRBV5-1 and TRBJ2-6, with unresolved D. This CDR3 region has 16 residues. The V and J ends lost 4 bases and 1 base respectively, with 12 bases between them. The V gene's germline CDR1 is SGHRS and CDR2 YFSETQ. CDR3 DNA sequence: TGCGCCAGCAGCCTCCGCCCCCGGTCTGGGGCCAACGTCCTGACTTTC. Residues: CASSLRPRSGANVLTF.

This sequence joins TRBV20-1 and TRBJ2-3; D unresolved. The germline V gene has CDR1 DFQATT and CDR2 SNEGSKA (reference sequence). Trimming took 0 bases from V and 6 from J, leaving 4 bases between them. The CDR3 loop spans 11 amino acids. The CDR3 sequence is CSARDQDTQYF. CDR3 DNA sequence: TGCAGTGCTAGAGATCAGGATACGCAGTATTTT.

The chain employs TRBV19 and TRBJ2-5; 7 nucleotides agree with TRBD1. V trimming: 5 bases; J trimming: 4 bases; junction bases outside the gene matches: 10. This CDR3 is 15 amino acids long. Germline CDR1 and CDR2: LNHDA and SQIVND (reference sequence). The CDR3 nucleotides read TGTGCCAGTAGTCAGCCCGACAGGGCGCCAGAGACCCAGTACTTC. Its protein is CASSQPDRAPETQYF.

This chain connects TRBV6-5 to TRBJ2-5; D may be TRBD2 (5 bases). Per germline, CDR1 MNHEY and CDR2 SVGAGI. The V end was cut by 2 bases, the J end by 5 bases, with 9 bases between. The length of the CDR3 is 13 residues. The CDR3: CASSYEGWETQYF. The DNA of the CDR3 is TGTGCCAGCAGTTACGAGGGATGGGAGACCCAGTACTTC.